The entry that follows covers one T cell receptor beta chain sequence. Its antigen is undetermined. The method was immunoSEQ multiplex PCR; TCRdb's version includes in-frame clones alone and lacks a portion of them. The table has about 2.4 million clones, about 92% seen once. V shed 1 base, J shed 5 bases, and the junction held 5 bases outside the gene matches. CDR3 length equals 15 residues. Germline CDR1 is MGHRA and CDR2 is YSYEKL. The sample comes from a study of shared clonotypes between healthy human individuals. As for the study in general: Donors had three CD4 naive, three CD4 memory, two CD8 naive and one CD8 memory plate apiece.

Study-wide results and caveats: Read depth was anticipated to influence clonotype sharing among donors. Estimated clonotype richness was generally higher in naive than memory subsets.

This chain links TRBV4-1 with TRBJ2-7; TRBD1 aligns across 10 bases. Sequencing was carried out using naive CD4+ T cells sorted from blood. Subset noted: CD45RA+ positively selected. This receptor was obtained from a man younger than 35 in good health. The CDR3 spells CASSQVQGQGNEQYF. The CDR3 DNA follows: TGCGCCAGCAGCCAAGTTCAGGGACAGGGGAACGAGCAGTACTTC.